A selection of T cell receptor beta chains follows, all from one sample in a study of OX40 agonist ivuxolimab in advanced cancers. Here immunoSEQ multiplex PCR was the method, and the copy in TCRdb shows in-frame clones only, minus some. Found here are around 99,000 clones, approximately 89% of them singletons; the top ten hold around 1.2%. Sequences were derived from CD4+ or CD8+ T cells sorted from blood, sampled in a trial of the OX40 agonist ivuxolimab. These receptor sequences come from an adult with an advanced solid tumor such as melanoma, head and neck, liver or kidney cancer. Both conserved end residues are trimmed from each CDR3.

TRBJ1-2,TRBV7-3,ASFEGVTAVGYT
TRBJ1-1,TRBV9,ASSEGGDSTEAF
TRBJ1-2,TRBV10-3,AISAREANYGYT
TRBJ1-2,TRBV27,ASSLQGARGYT
TRBJ2-7,TRBV6-1,ASSEDGQGASYEQY
TRBJ1-1,TRBV5-6,ASSFGVGGYEAF
TRBJ1-5,TRBV6-5,ASSYSGSQPQH
TRBJ1-3,TRBV5-1,ASSLSESGNTIY
TRBJ2-5,TRBV9,ASSVEMGQETQY
TRBJ2-1,TRBV2,ASRETSGYNEQF
TRBJ1-1,TRBV10-3,AISDWDMNTEAF
TRBJ1-2,TRBV28,ASTPGGGRGYGYT
TRBJ2-7,TRBV14,ASSPTLGATYEQY
TRBJ1-1,TRBV19,ASSIGTSYTEAF
TRBJ2-2,TRBV9,ASSVQATNTGELF
TRBJ1-2,TRBV5-1,ASSLERGDYGYT
TRBJ1-4,TRBV28,ASSGQGKEKLF
TRBJ2-3,TRBV11-2,ASSLTGGVVDTQY
TRBJ2-7,TRBV28,ASSPIGTLSSYEQY
TRBJ1-3,TRBV6-5,ASSYALTSSGNTIY
TRBJ1-1,TRBV15,ATSQPPTGVDEAF
TRBJ1-2,TRBV7-2,ASSTEQQGQPSLGYGYT
TRBJ2-7,TRBV28,ASSDSSGRAYEQY
TRBJ1-3,TRBV6-6,ASSYSWAAGNTIY
TRBJ1-1,TRBV10-1,ASSEYQGYTEAF
TRBJ2-5,TRBV27,ASSLGAQQYETQY
.,TRBV6-5,ASSYQLAGVYEQY